Listed below are T cell receptor beta chains from one sample, sequenced in a study of blood T cells in healthy people across ages. TCRdb analysed the 5' RACE reads with MiXCR anew, one entry per CDR3 protein. This table holds 780,000 or so distinct CDR3 sequences, roughly 25% found once. These records were also assigned to another study, of T cells of mothers and their children.

Specimen: blood. The receptors were gathered from a boy aged 5-17 years in good health. Each CDR3 is given with its conserved first and last residue. A D gene is named only where the DNA matches it firmly. For some rows the clone size is stated as once, few or many, or as a class when expanded; others skip it.

j_gene: TRBJ2-7
abundance: NA
d_gene: NA
v_gene: TRBV18
CDR3nt: TGTGCCAGCTCACCACCGTTGGGACGGAGGGGACAATACGAGCAGTACTTC
CDR3aa: CASSPPLGRRGQYEQYF

j_gene: TRBJ1-4
abundance: few
d_gene: NA
v_gene: TRBV19
CDR3nt: TGTGCCAGTAGTAAACCGTCGAGGGGGAATGAAAAACTGTTTTTT
CDR3aa: CASSKPSRGNEKLFF

j_gene: TRBJ2-1
abundance: NA
d_gene: NA
v_gene: TRBV20-1
CDR3nt: TGCAGTGCTAGGGGACAAGGGGCCTACAATGAGCAGTTCTTC
CDR3aa: CSARGQGAYNEQFF

j_gene: TRBJ2-7
abundance: few
d_gene: TRBD1
v_gene: TRBV4-3
CDR3nt: TGCGCCAGCAGCCCTGGACAGGACCCCTACGAGCAGTACTTC
CDR3aa: CASSPGQDPYEQYF

j_gene: TRBJ2-1
abundance: NA
d_gene: TRBD2
v_gene: TRBV12-3/TRBV12-4
CDR3nt: TGTGCCAGCAGTTACCGGACTAGCGGAAGCTACAATGAGCAGTTCTTC
CDR3aa: CASSYRTSGSYNEQFF

j_gene: TRBJ2-5
abundance: many
d_gene: NA
v_gene: TRBV10-3
CDR3nt: TGTGCCATCAGTGAGTCGGCGGCCCAAGAGACCCAGTACTTC
CDR3aa: CAISESAAQETQYF

j_gene: TRBJ1-4
abundance: NA
d_gene: NA
v_gene: TRBV28
CDR3nt: TGTGCCAGCGGAAAACCAGGGTCTGCGTCCGGAAAACTGTTTTTT
CDR3aa: CASGKPGSASGKLFF

j_gene: TRBJ2-7
abundance: few
d_gene: NA
v_gene: TRBV29-1
CDR3nt: TGCAGCGTTGATGGCAGTAAATCGGGGGAGCGGTACTTC
CDR3aa: CSVDGSKSGERYF

j_gene: TRBJ2-5
abundance: few
d_gene: NA
v_gene: TRBV6-1
CDR3nt: TGTGCCAGCAGAGGTAACCTCCAAGAGACCCAGTACTTC
CDR3aa: CASRGNLQETQYF

j_gene: TRBJ2-7
abundance: NA
d_gene: NA
v_gene: TRBV7-2
CDR3nt: TGTGCCAGCAGCTTAGAATGGTCCAGGGTCTACGAGCAGTACTTC
CDR3aa: CASSLEWSRVYEQYF

j_gene: TRBJ2-7
abundance: NA
d_gene: NA
v_gene: TRBV20-1
CDR3nt: TGCAGTGCTAGTGGACAAGAGTTGTACGAGCAGTACTTC
CDR3aa: CSASGQELYEQYF

j_gene: TRBJ2-2
abundance: NA
d_gene: NA
v_gene: TRBV6-6
CDR3nt: TGTGCCAGCAGTTACTCGACAGGATCTAGCGGCGGGGAGCTGTTTTTT
CDR3aa: CASSYSTGSSGGELFF

j_gene: TRBJ1-2
abundance: few
d_gene: NA
v_gene: TRBV12-3/TRBV12-4
CDR3nt: TGTGCCAGCAGTTTAGGTACCGGCTTCGAACATGGCTACACCTTC
CDR3aa: CASSLGTGFEHGYTF

j_gene: TRBJ2-7
abundance: NA
d_gene: TRBD2
v_gene: TRBV3-1
CDR3nt: TGTGTCAGCAGCCCCGGGACTAGCGCAGACTACGAGCAGTACTTC
CDR3aa: CVSSPGTSADYEQYF